This entry features one T cell receptor beta chain sequence. This clonotype was found many times. This receptor's antigen is unknown. No base-level quality is on record; no much larger clone is a single base apart. From the cysteine up to the phenylalanine, the CDR3 has a length of 13 residues. Of all the DNA, just the CDR3 is kept, 39 bases in frame from base 1. Sequences SGHRS (CDR1) and YFSETQ (CDR2) are obtained from the germline V gene. V lost 6 bases and J lost 3 bases; the stretch between them is 9 bases long. Libraries were prepared through PCR. Reads for this sample came from an Illumina HiSeq 2500. Molecular barcoding was employed in the preparation of TCR libraries, with unique molecular identifiers being used to normalize TCRbeta repertoire quantification. TCRdb cleaned the public reads at Q25 with fastp, built clones with MiXCR and kept in-frame beta chains. Duplicate CDR3 protein sequences are folded into a single record with the most common DNA and genes. The sample table lists some 600,000 distinct CDR3 sequences, 10% to 15% of them with a count of one. 2.2% of the sample belongs to the ten largest clones.

The data were obtained in a study of T-cell reconstitution after alpha-beta-depleted transplantation in children (dated by TCRdb to 2016 to 2017). Some background on the complete study: The study quantitatively tracked T-cell immune reconstitution after TCRalphabeta/CD19-depleted allogeneic hematopoietic cell transplantation in children using TCR repertoire profiling. Overall results and qualifications from the work: Apparently early alphabetaT-cell count recovery about two months after transplant reportedly relied on only several hundred rapidly expanded clones derived from non-depleted graft cells. The high TCRbeta diversity at day 60 in some patients was ascribed to recipient T cells and intrathymic progenitors that had survived conditioning. Over subsequent months, a decline in hyperexpanded clone frequencies was noted, and after one year, T-cell counts and TCRbeta diversity were mostly ascribed to newly produced T cells.

Interpreted using the paper, the treatment or condition label stands for: allogeneic hematopoietic cell transplantation with graft depleted of TCRalphabeta T cells and CD19 B cells. The transplant recipients were children given TCRalphabeta/CD19-depleted allogeneic hematopoietic cell grafts. The clonotype was recovered from a male patient between 10 and 17 years old who had a stem cell transplant for acute myeloid leukemia, so the T cells may come from the graft donor. This sample comprised PBMCs, mostly from graft donor cells, obtained 360 days after TCRalphabeta/CD19-depleted stem cell transplant. The sequence joins TRBV5-1 to TRBJ2-2; the D gene is not confidently resolved. At the DNA level, the sequence is TGCGCCAGCAAGGCGTCGGACACCGGGGAGCTGTTTTTT. This is translated as CASKASDTGELFF.